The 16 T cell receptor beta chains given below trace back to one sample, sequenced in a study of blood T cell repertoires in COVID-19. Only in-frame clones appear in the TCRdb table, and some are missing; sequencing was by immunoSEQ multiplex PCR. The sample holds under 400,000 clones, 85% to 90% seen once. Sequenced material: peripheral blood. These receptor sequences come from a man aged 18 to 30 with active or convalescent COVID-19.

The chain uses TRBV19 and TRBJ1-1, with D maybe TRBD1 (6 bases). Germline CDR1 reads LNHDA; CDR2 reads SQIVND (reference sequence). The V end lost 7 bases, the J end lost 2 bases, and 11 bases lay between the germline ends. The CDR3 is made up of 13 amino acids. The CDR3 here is CASKDSRNTEAFF. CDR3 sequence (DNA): TGTGCCAGTAAGGACAGCAGAAACACTGAAGCTTTCTTT.

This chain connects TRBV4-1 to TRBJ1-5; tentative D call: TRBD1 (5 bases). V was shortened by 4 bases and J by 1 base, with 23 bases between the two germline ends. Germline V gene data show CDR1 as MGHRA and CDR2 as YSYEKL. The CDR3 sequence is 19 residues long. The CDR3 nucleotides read TGCGCCAGCAGCCGAGATTCATCCGGGACGGGGGGGAGCAATCAGCCCCAGCATTTT. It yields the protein CASSRDSSGTGGSNQPQHF.

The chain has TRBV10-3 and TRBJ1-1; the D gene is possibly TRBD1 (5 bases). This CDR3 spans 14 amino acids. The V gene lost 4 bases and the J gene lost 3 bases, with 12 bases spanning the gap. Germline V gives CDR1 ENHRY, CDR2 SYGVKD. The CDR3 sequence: CAISGAGLDTEAFF. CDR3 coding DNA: TGTGCCATCAGTGGGGCAGGGCTGGACACTGAAGCTTTCTTT.

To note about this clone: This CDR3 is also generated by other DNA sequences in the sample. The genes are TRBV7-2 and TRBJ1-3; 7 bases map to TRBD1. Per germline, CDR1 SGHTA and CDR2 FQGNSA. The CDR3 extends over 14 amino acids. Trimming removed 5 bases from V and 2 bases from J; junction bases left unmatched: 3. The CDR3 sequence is CASSLDRAGNTIYF. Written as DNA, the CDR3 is TGTGCCAGCAGCCTAGACAGGGCTGGAAACACCATATATTTT.

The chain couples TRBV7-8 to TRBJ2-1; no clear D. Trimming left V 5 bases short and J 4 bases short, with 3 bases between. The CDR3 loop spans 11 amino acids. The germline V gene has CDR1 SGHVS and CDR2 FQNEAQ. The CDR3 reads CASSVYNEQFF. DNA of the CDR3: TGTGCCAGCAGCGTATACAATGAGCAGTTCTTC. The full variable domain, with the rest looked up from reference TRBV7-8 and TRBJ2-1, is GAGVSQSPRYKVAKRGQDVALRCDPISGHVSLFWYQQALGQGPEFLTYFQNEAQLDKSGLPSDRFFAERPEGSVSTLKIQRTQQEDSAVYLCASSVYNEQFFGPGTRLTVL.

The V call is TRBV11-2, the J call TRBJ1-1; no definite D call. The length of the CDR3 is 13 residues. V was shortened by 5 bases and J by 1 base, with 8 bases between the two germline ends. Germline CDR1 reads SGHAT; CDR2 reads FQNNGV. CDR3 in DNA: TGTGCCAGCAGCATCCGCAGGAACACTGAAGCTTTCTTT. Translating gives CASSIRRNTEAFF.

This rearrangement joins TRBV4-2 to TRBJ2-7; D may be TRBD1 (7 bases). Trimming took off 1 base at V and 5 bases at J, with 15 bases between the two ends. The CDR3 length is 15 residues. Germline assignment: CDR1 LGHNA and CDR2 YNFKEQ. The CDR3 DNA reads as TGTGCCAGCAGCCAAGCTGGAGGGGGCGGGAACGAGCAGTACTTC. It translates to CASSQAGGGGNEQYF.

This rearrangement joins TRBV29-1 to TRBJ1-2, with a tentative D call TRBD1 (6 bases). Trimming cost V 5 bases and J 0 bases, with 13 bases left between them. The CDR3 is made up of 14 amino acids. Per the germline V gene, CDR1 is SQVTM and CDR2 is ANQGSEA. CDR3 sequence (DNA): TGCAGCGTTTCAACAGGGTCGACTAACTATGGCTACACCTTC. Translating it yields CSVSTGSTNYGYTF.

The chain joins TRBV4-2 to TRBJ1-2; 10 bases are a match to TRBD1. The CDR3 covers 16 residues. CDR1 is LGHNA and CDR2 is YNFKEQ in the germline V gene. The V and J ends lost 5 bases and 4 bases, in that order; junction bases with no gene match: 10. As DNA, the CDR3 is TGTGCCAGCAGCTTGATACCCGGGACAGGGGCCTATGGCTACACCTTC. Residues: CASSLIPGTGAYGYTF.

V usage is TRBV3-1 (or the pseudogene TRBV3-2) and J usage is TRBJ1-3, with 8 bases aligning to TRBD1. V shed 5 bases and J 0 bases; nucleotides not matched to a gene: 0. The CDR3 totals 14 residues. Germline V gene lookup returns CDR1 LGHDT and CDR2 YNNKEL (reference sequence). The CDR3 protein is CASSDRGSGNTIYF. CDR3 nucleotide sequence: TGTGCCAGCAGCGACAGGGGCTCTGGAAACACCATATATTTT.

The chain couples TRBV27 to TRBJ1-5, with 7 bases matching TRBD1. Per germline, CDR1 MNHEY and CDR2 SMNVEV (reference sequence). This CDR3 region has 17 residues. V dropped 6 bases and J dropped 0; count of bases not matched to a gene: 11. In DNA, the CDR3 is TGTGCCAGCAGAGGATCCGGGACAGATAATAGCAATCAGCCCCAGCATTTT. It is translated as CASRGSGTDNSNQPQHF.

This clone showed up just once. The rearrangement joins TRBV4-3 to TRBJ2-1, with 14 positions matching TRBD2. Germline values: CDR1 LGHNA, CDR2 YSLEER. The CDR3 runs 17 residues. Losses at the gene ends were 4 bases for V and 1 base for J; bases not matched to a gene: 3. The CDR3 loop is CASSPGTSGSSYNEQFF. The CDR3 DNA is TGCGCCAGCAGCCCAGGGACTAGCGGGAGTTCCTACAATGAGCAGTTCTTC.

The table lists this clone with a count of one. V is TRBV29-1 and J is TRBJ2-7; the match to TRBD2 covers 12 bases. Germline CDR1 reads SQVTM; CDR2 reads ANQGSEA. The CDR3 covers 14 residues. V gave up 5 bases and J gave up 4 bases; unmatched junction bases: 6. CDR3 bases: TGCAGCGTTAGCTCCGGGACTAGCGGGTACGAGCAGTACTTC. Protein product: CSVSSGTSGYEQYF.

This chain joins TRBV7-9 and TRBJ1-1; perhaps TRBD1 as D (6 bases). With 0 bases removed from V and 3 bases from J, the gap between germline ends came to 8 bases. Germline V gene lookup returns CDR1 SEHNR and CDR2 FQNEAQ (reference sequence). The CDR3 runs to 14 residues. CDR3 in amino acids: CASSLAEGDTEAFF. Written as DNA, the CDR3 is TGTGCCAGCAGCTTAGCCGAGGGGGACACTGAAGCTTTCTTT.

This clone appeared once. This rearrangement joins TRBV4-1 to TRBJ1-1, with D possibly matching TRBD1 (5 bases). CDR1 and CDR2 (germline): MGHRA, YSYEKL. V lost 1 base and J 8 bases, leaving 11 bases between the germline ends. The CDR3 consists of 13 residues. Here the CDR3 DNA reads TGCGCCAGCAGCCAAGTGATACGGGGGGAAGCTTTCTTT. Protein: CASSQVIRGEAFF.

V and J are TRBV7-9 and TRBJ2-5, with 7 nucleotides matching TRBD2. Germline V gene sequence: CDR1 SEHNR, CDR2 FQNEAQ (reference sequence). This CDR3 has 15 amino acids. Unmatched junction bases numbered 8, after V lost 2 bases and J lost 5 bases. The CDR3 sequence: CASSLRGRAVETQYF. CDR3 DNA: TGTGCCAGCAGCTTACGGGGGAGGGCCGTCGAGACCCAGTACTTC.